Presented here are 15 T cell receptor beta chains from one specimen sequenced in a study of blood T cell repertoires in COVID-19. Data came from immunoSEQ multiplex PCR; TCRdb stores just in-frame clones and leaves some out. The sample consists of fewer than 75,000 clones, approximately 91% of them appearing once. The sequenced sample consisted of peripheral blood. These receptor sequences come from a man in his 70s with acute or convalescent COVID-19.

The chain uses TRBV7-3 and TRBJ2-1, with D perhaps TRBD1 (6 bases). Germline CDR1 and CDR2: SGHTA and FQGTGA. V lost 1 base and J 5 bases, leaving 15 bases between the germline ends. The CDR3 consists of 16 residues. CDR3 amino acids: CASSLNPQGFNNEQFF. The CDR3 DNA reads as TGTGCCAGCAGCTTAAACCCCCAGGGGTTCAACAATGAGCAGTTCTTC.

The genes are TRBV6-6 and TRBJ2-7; possibly TRBD1 for D (6 bases). The CDR3 is 14 amino acids. The germline V and J ends were trimmed by 2 bases and 2 bases, with 10 bases remaining between them. The germline CDR1 and CDR2 sequences are MNHNY and SVGAGI (reference sequence). CDR3 coding DNA: TGTGCCAGCAGTTACCCAGGGGTGACCTACGAGCAGTACTTC. Amino acids: CASSYPGVTYEQYF.

The V and J genes are TRBV10-3 and TRBJ1-1, with 7 bases identical to TRBD1. V lost 5 bases and J lost 1; bases outside the gene matches: 4. Germline V lookup: CDR1 ENHRY, CDR2 SYGVKD. CDR3 length: 14 amino acids. CDR3 protein: CAISRQGTNTEAFF. Here the CDR3 DNA reads TGTGCCATCAGTCGACAGGGTACGAACACTGAAGCTTTCTTT.

The rearrangement links TRBV6-5 to TRBJ1-4, with 9 bases fitting TRBD1. The CDR3 is 12 residues long. Trimming removed 7 bases from V and 11 bases from J; junction bases left unmatched: 5. The V gene's germline CDR1 is MNHEY and CDR2 SVGAGI. Written as DNA, the CDR3 is TGTGCCAGCAAGGACAGGGGTGGCAAACTGTTTTTT. It is translated as CASKDRGGKLFF.

The V and J genes are TRBV29-1 and TRBJ1-2, with 9 bases aligning to TRBD1. Germline CDR1 reads SQVTM; CDR2 reads ANQGSEA. The junction had 10 bases not matched to a gene; V was cut back by 4 bases and J by 7 bases. The CDR3 is made up of 14 amino acids. CDR3 DNA sequence: TGCAGCGTTGCCGGGACAGGGAGGTTCGGTGGCTACACCTTC. Protein: CSVAGTGRFGGYTF.

This sequence joins TRBV20-1 and TRBJ1-5; 7 nucleotides align to TRBD1. Germline V gives CDR1 DFQATT, CDR2 SNEGSKA (reference sequence). This CDR3 has 17 residues. V trimming: 3 bases; J trimming: 0 bases; junction bases outside the gene matches: 11. CDR3 nucleotides: TGCAGTGCTAGTAAACCAACAGGGGCATATAGCAATCAGCCCCAGCATTTT. Its protein product is CSASKPTGAYSNQPQHF.

The chain has TRBV27 and TRBJ1-1; TRBD1 matches at 10 bases. The CDR3 has 15 amino acids. Germline CDR1 and CDR2: MNHEY and SMNVEV (reference sequence). The junction had 2 bases not matched to a gene; V was cut back by 1 base and J by 3 bases. The CDR3 region is CASSLWTGGDTEAFF. CDR3 coding DNA: TGTGCCAGCAGTTTATGGACAGGGGGGGACACTGAAGCTTTCTTT.

The chain couples TRBV5-1 to TRBJ2-5; the match to TRBD2 covers 12 bases. The CDR3 is 17 amino acids. The V gene's germline CDR1 is SGHRS and CDR2 YFSETQ. Trimming at V came to 1 base and at J to 0 bases, leaving 4 bases not matched to a gene. The CDR3 protein is CASSLFTSGGYQETQYF. The CDR3 DNA sequence: TGCGCCAGCAGCTTGTTCACTAGCGGGGGGTACCAAGAGACCCAGTACTTC.

The chain combines TRBV7-3 with TRBJ2-1; D possibly corresponds to TRBD1 (6 bases). The V gene's germline CDR1 is SGHTA and CDR2 FQGTGA. V was pared by 4 bases and J by 7 bases, with 20 bases between. CDR3 length: 16 amino acids. The CDR3 loop is CASSSTTGTQGNEQFF. CDR3 sequence (DNA): TGTGCCAGCAGCTCAACGACAGGAACTCAAGGGAATGAGCAGTTCTTC.

The rearrangement links TRBV18 to TRBJ1-1, with unresolved D. Germline CDR1 and CDR2: KGHSH and LQKENI. This CDR3 is built from 15 residues. Between the trimmed V and J ends, which lost 3 bases and 3 bases, there was a span of 14 bases. CDR3 nucleotide sequence: TGTGCCAGCTCACCCCAGTCATGGTATGACACTGAAGCTTTCTTT. This translates into CASSPQSWYDTEAFF.

J is TRBJ1-5 and V is TRBV19, with 9 bases matching TRBD1. In germline, CDR1 is LNHDA, CDR2 SQIVND (reference sequence). The CDR3 length is 17 residues. J was trimmed by 0 bases and V by 4 bases; bases with no gene match: 7. The CDR3 bases are TGTGCCAGTAGTACGAGACGGACAGGGGATAGCAATCAGCCCCAGCATTTT. It is translated as CASSTRRTGDSNQPQHF.

This CDR3 reads CASSYSGPGTQYF. CDR3 sequence (DNA): TGTGCCAGCAGTTATTCGGGTCCCGGGACCCAGTACTTC. The rearrangement uses TRBV6-2 or TRBV6-3 and TRBJ2-5; D is unclear. Germline V gene sequence: CDR1 MNHEY, CDR2 SVGEGT. V lost 3 bases and J lost 7, with 12 bases in between. This CDR3 has 13 residues.

The chain recombines TRBV18 with TRBJ2-7; weak D call: TRBD2 (6 bases). The CDR3 length is 14 residues. The V gene's germline CDR1 is KGHSH and CDR2 LQKENI. V dropped 4 bases and J dropped 6 bases, with 16 bases sitting between them. The CDR3 DNA is TGTGCCAGCTCACAGGGAGGTAGCACTACCGAGCAGTACTTC. Residues: CASSQGGSTTEQYF. Full variable domain (remainder filled in from reference TRBV18 and TRBJ2-7): NAGVMQNPRHLVRRRGQEARLRCSPMKGHSHVYWYRQLPEEGLKFMVYLQKENIIDESGMPKERFSAEFPKEGPSILRIQQVVRGDSAAYFCASSQGGSTTEQYFGPGTRLTVT.

The chain uses TRBV7-9 and TRBJ2-7; perhaps TRBD2 as D (6 bases). V lost 6 bases and J 2 bases, leaving 17 bases between the germline ends. Germline CDR1 is SEHNR and CDR2 is FQNEAQ (reference sequence). This CDR3 has 15 residues. The CDR3 reads CASSYALGGAYEQYF. Written as DNA, the CDR3 is TGTGCCAGCAGTTACGCCCTGGGGGGAGCCTACGAGCAGTACTTC.

This rearrangement joins TRBV7-9 to TRBJ1-5; 7 bases fit TRBD1. The germline V gene encodes CDR1 SEHNR and CDR2 FQNEAQ (reference sequence). The CDR3 totals 16 residues. With V trimmed by 0 bases and J by 6 bases, 8 bases remained unmatched. This CDR3 is CASSLAGTANVQPQHF. In DNA form, the CDR3 reads TGTGCCAGCAGCTTAGCAGGGACAGCTAACGTTCAGCCCCAGCATTTT.